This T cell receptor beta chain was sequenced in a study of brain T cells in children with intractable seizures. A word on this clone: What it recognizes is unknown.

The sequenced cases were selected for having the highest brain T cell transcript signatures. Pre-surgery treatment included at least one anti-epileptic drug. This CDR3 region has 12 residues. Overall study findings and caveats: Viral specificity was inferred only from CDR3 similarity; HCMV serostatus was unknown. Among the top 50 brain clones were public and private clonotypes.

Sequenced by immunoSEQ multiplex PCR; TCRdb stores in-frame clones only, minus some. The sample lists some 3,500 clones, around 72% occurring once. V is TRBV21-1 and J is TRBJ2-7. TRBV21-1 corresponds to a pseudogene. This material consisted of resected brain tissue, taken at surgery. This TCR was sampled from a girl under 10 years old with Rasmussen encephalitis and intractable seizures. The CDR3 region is CASSKRDRLLGF. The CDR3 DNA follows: TGTGCCAGCAGCAAGAGAGACCGTCTCCTCGGCTTC.